Listed here are 9 T cell receptor beta chains from one sample, sequenced in a study of response to subunit inactivated influenza vaccine. TCRdb analysed the RT-PCR reads with MiXCR anew, one entry per CDR3 protein. This table has some 550,000 distinct CDR3 sequences, roughly 25% appearing once. These sequences were also reported in another study, on T cells expressing NK-cell markers. That paper states: Synthesis of TCR beta cDNA relied on 5'RACE template switching carrying UMIs.

Sequenced material: CD4+ T cells sorted from PBMCs, taken about 13 days after vaccination. These receptors all come from a man aged 45-65 years who received an inactivated influenza vaccine.

V is TRBV20-1 and J is TRBJ2-7, with TRBD2 matching over 8 bases. J lost 4 bases, V lost 1 base, and 6 bases had no gene match. Per the germline V gene, CDR1 is DFQATT and CDR2 is SNEGSKA (reference sequence). The CDR3 length is 14 residues. The CDR3 loop reads CSARVPASGYEQYF. CDR3 bases: TGCAGTGCTAGAGTTCCCGCTAGCGGGTACGAGCAGTACTTC.

This clonotype came up a few times. One end of the junction does not line up with germline, which may come from a read error. The V gene is TRBV3-1, the J gene TRBJ1-1; D ambiguous. CDR3 size: 13 residues. Germline V CDR1 and CDR2: LGHDT, YNNKEL (reference sequence). The DNA of the CDR3 is TGTGCCTGCAGTTCAACGGGGAACACTGAAGCTTTCTTT. This encodes CACSSTGNTEAFF.

The sample holds a few counts of this clonotype. The rearrangement joins TRBV7-2 to TRBJ2-2; D perhaps matches TRBD2 (5 bases). The CDR3 runs to 14 residues. CDR1 and CDR2 (germline): SGHTA, FQGNSA. V lost 4 bases and J 2 bases, leaving 8 bases between the germline ends. The CDR3, as DNA: TGTGCCAGCAGCTGGGGAGTTAACACCGGGGAGCTGTTTTTT. It yields the protein CASSWGVNTGELFF.

V gene TRBV14 combines with J gene TRBJ2-3; 8 bases fit TRBD1. Per the germline V gene, CDR1 is SGHDN and CDR2 is FVKESK. CDR3 length equals 15 residues. V shed 4 bases and J 4 bases; nucleotides not matched to a gene: 7. As DNA, the CDR3 is TGTGCCAGCAGCCTTCAGGGGGCGCAGGCAGATACGCAGTATTTT. It encodes CASSLQGAQADTQYF.

This clonotype was found a few times. The gene calls are TRBV20-1 and TRBJ1-3; no definite D call. The V gene lost 1 base and the J gene lost 0 bases, with 7 bases spanning the gap. Germline lookup yields CDR1 DFQATT and CDR2 SNEGSKA (reference sequence). This CDR3 region has 14 residues. CDR3 region: CSARGRLSGNTIYF. CDR3 nucleotides: TGCAGTGCTAGAGGGAGACTCTCTGGAAACACCATATATTTT.

The V gene is TRBV11-2, the J gene TRBJ2-7; no clear D gene. This CDR3 spans 13 amino acids. CDR1 and CDR2 (germline): SGHAT, FQNNGV. The V end lost 5 bases, the J end lost 1 base, and 9 bases lay between the germline ends. CDR3 sequence reads: CASSMRISYEQYF. DNA for the CDR3: TGTGCCAGCAGCATGAGAATTTCCTACGAGCAGTACTTC.

Remarks on this clonotype: Its ends do not fully match the called genes, so a read error is possible. V and J are TRBV25-1 and TRBJ2-7, with D uncertain. Per the germline V gene, CDR1 is MGHDK and CDR2 is SYGVNS. This CDR3 has 15 amino acids. CDR3 sequence reads: CASSIWSQSSDEQYF. The CDR3 DNA reads TGTGCCAGCAGTATTTGGAGCCAGTCCTCCGACGAGCAGTACTTC.

This clonotype has more than one count but fewer than ten. CDR3 sequence (DNA): TGTGCCAGCAGTTTGCCCCGAGTAAGCGGGAGGGCCGGGGAGCAGTTCTTC. This gives the protein CASSLPRVSGRAGEQFF. The chain couples TRBV28 to TRBJ2-1; 10 bases match TRBD2. The CDR3 is 17 amino acids. V lost 3 bases to trimming and J lost 10 bases; unmatched junction nucleotides: 15. Germline CDR1 reads MDHEN; CDR2 reads SYDVKM.

This clonotype was seen a few times. This rearrangement joins TRBV2 to TRBJ1-5; D is perhaps TRBD1 (6 bases). The V gene's germline CDR1 is SNHLY and CDR2 FYNNEI. The CDR3 length is 15 residues. Trimming removed 4 bases from V and 6 bases from J, with 16 bases in between. The CDR3 DNA is TGTGCCAGCAGTGTTCAACCGCAGGGGTCTCAGCCCCAGCATTTT. This translates into CASSVQPQGSQPQHF. The variable domain in full, completed from reference TRBV2 and TRBJ1-5, reads EPEVTQTPSHQVTQMGQEVILRCVPISNHLYFYWYRQILGQKVEFLVSFYNNEISEKSEIFDDQFSVERPDGSNFTLKIRSTKLEDSAMYFCASSVQPQGSQPQHFGDGTRLSIL.